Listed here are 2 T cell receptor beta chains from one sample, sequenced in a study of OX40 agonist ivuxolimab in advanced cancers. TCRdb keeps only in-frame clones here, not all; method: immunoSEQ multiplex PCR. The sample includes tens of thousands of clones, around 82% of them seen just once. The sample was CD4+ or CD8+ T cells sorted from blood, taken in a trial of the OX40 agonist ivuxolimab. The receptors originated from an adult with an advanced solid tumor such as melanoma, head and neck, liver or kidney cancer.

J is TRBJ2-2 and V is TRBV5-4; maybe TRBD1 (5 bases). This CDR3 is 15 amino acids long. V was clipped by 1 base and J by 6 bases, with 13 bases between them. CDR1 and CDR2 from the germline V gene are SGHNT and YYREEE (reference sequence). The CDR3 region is CASSLHRPSPGELFF. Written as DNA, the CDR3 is TGTGCCAGCAGCTTGCACAGGCCATCACCCGGGGAGCTGTTTTTT.

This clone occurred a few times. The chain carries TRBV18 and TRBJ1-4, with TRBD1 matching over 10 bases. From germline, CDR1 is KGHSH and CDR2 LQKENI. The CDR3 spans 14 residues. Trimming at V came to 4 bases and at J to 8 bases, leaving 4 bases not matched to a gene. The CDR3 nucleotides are TGTGCCAGCTCACGGACAGGGGGGAAGGAAAAACTGTTTTTT. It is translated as CASSRTGGKEKLFF.